The rows below give T cell receptor beta chains drawn from one sample of a study of shared clonotypes between healthy human individuals. Some clones are missing from TCRdb's copy, which holds only in-frame ones; the method was immunoSEQ multiplex PCR. The table has 2 million to 3 million clones, 93% seen once; the top ten hold approximately 0.36%. Specimen: naive CD4+ T cells from PBMCs. The receptors here all came from a man aged 18 to 29 in good health. Some clones in this sample may be carry-over from other donors' samples. CDR3s include the opening cysteine and the closing phenylalanine or tryptophan. The order of the fields is CDR3 length, J gene, V gene, clone size, CDR3 protein. The size entry is marked missing in some rows and otherwise reads once, few, many or a size class.

len: 15; j_gene: TRBJ2-7; v_gene: TRBV18; abundance: once; CDR3aa: CASSPTVNPSYEQYF
len: 11; j_gene: TRBJ2-3; v_gene: TRBV27; abundance: -; CDR3aa: CASRTRDTQYF
len: 16; j_gene: TRBJ2-3; v_gene: TRBV5-4; abundance: -; CDR3aa: CASSLGLAGVPDTQYF
len: 14; j_gene: TRBJ2-7; v_gene: TRBV9; abundance: once; CDR3aa: CASSVGGTKAEQYF
len: 14; j_gene: TRBJ2-7; v_gene: TRBV11-2; abundance: -; CDR3aa: CASSPPEFPYEQYF
len: 13; j_gene: TRBJ2-1; v_gene: TRBV4-2; abundance: -; CDR3aa: CASSLSSAGGQFF
len: 14; j_gene: TRBJ2-3; v_gene: TRBV5-4; abundance: few; CDR3aa: CASSLGGSTDTQYF
len: 15; j_gene: TRBJ1-4; v_gene: TRBV5-1; abundance: -; CDR3aa: CASSLDRVGAEKLFF
len: 12; j_gene: TRBJ1-1; v_gene: TRBV6-1; abundance: -; CDR3aa: CASSVGGTEAFF
len: 15; j_gene: TRBJ2-3; v_gene: TRBV18; abundance: once; CDR3aa: CASSPTYGNTDTQYF
len: 14; j_gene: TRBJ2-7; v_gene: TRBV5-4; abundance: -; CDR3aa: CASSRAGESYEQYF
len: 15; j_gene: TRBJ1-1; v_gene: TRBV14; abundance: -; CDR3aa: CASSHRRDPRAEAFF
len: 15; j_gene: TRBJ2-5; v_gene: TRBV9; abundance: once; CDR3aa: CASSPLPWGAETQYF
len: 16; j_gene: TRBJ1-6; v_gene: TRBV28; abundance: -; CDR3aa: CASRRTTGSYNSPLHF
len: 12; j_gene: TRBJ1-3; v_gene: TRBV18; abundance: -; CDR3aa: CASSPNGNTIYF
len: 15; j_gene: TRBJ2-5; v_gene: TRBV11-2; abundance: -; CDR3aa: CASSPRTGGVETQYF
len: 19; j_gene: TRBJ2-1; v_gene: TRBV27; abundance: -; CDR3aa: CASTPSRLAGGPSYNEQFF
len: 15; j_gene: TRBJ2-2; v_gene: TRBV18; abundance: -; CDR3aa: CASSPGTPDTGELFF
len: 16; j_gene: -; v_gene: TRBV7-6; abundance: -; CDR3aa: CASSLEFSGAPYEQYF
len: 14; j_gene: TRBJ2-7; v_gene: TRBV15; abundance: -; CDR3aa: CATRERTDSYEQYF